These 16 T cell receptor beta chains originate from one sample sequenced in a study of cytomegalovirus exposure and HLA in healthy donors. Data came from immunoSEQ multiplex PCR; TCRdb stores just in-frame clones and leaves some out. Of 65,000 to 90,000 clones listed, roughly 95% are singletons. The source material was PBMCs. The source is a man between 18 and 29 years old in good health and CMV-seronegative.

CDR3 loop: CAWRGQGGRYEQYF. DNA for the CDR3: TGTGCCTGGAGGGGACAGGGTGGTAGATACGAGCAGTACTTC. The chain uses TRBV30 and TRBJ2-7, with 9 bases fitting TRBD1. Germline CDR1 and CDR2: GTSNPN and SVGIG (reference sequence). The V and J ends lost 3 bases and 4 bases, in that order; junction bases with no gene match: 7. The CDR3 totals 14 residues.

J is TRBJ2-1 and V is TRBV7-9; the match to TRBD2 covers 11 bases. This CDR3 is built from 18 residues. Per germline, CDR1 SEHNR and CDR2 FQNEAQ (reference sequence). The V segment lost 3 bases and the J segment 3 bases; nucleotides outside the gene matches: 10. In DNA, the CDR3 is TGTGCCAGCAGCTTTCCGACTAGCGGGGACGAACTCTACAATGAGCAGTTCTTC. Amino acids: CASSFPTSGDELYNEQFF.

The chain couples TRBV5-8 to TRBJ1-5; TRBD1 matches 9 bases. Losses at the gene ends were 5 bases for V and 1 base for J; bases not matched to a gene: 7. Germline CDR1 is SGHTS and CDR2 is YDEGEE. The CDR3 covers 16 residues. The CDR3 reads CASSLIQGASNQPQHF. The CDR3 nucleotides read TGTGCCAGCAGTTTAATACAGGGGGCCAGCAATCAGCCCCAGCATTTT.

The V and J genes are TRBV5-1 and TRBJ1-1, with D unresolved. The length of the CDR3 is 12 residues. V was cut by 4 bases and J by 1 base, with 5 bases left in between. In germline, CDR1 is SGHRS, CDR2 YFSETQ. This chain's CDR3 is CASSLSNTEAFF. The CDR3 coding sequence is TGCGCCAGCAGCCTGTCGAACACTGAAGCTTTCTTT. Based on the CDR3 plus reference TRBV5-1 and TRBJ1-1, the full variable domain is KAGVTQTPRYLIKTRGQQVTLSCSPISGHRSVSWYQQTPGQGLQFLFEYFSETQRNKGNFPGRFSGRQFSNSRSEMNVSTLELGDSALYLCASSLSNTEAFFGQGTRLTVV.

The chain carries TRBV30 and TRBJ2-5, with a possible D match to TRBD2 (5 bases). The V gene's germline CDR1 is GTSNPN and CDR2 SVGIG (reference sequence). Trimming took 4 bases from V and 3 from J, leaving 15 bases between them. The CDR3 length is 14 residues. The CDR3 nucleotides read TGTGCCTGGAACCCCCTAGGGAGCGAAGAGACCCAGTACTTC. It specifies CAWNPLGSEETQYF.

The rearrangement links TRBV2 to TRBJ1-5, with unresolved D. V was pared by 4 bases and J by 1 base, with 14 bases between. Germline V lookup: CDR1 SNHLY, CDR2 FYNNEI. CDR3 length: 16 amino acids. CDR3 sequence: CASSAEVLISNQPQHF. CDR3 coding DNA: TGTGCCAGCAGTGCAGAGGTTCTGATAAGCAATCAGCCCCAGCATTTT.

V usage is TRBV30 and J usage is TRBJ2-1; TRBD2 agrees at 7 bases. Germline V gene sequence: CDR1 GTSNPN, CDR2 SVGIG (reference sequence). V dropped 2 bases and J dropped 7; count of bases not matched to a gene: 14. The CDR3 covers 16 residues. CDR3 coding DNA: TGTGCCTGGAGTAGGAGGGCGGGGGTCCAAACGAATGAGCAGTTCTTC. This gives the protein CAWSRRAGVQTNEQFF. The variable domain in full, completed from reference TRBV30 and TRBJ2-1, reads SQTIHQWPATLVQPVGSPLSLECTVEGTSNPNLYWYRQAAGRGLQLLFYSVGIGQISSEVPQNLSASRPQDRQFILSSKKLLLSDSGFYLCAWSRRAGVQTNEQFFGPGTRLTVL.

J is TRBJ2-3 and V is TRBV30; D perhaps matches TRBD2 (6 bases). The V gene's germline CDR1 is GTSNPN and CDR2 SVGIG (reference sequence). The CDR3 is 12 amino acids. V shed 8 bases and J shed 4 bases, with 13 bases lying between them. The CDR3 nucleotides are TGTGCCCGATCACGGGGGTCAGATACGCAGTATTTT. Its translation: CARSRGSDTQYF.

V and J are TRBV18 and TRBJ1-1; no clear D. The CDR3 extends over 15 amino acids. Between the trimmed V and J ends, which lost 2 bases and 0 bases, there was a span of 10 bases. The V gene's germline CDR1 is KGHSH and CDR2 LQKENI. The CDR3 sequence: CASSPFDGMNTEAFF. CDR3 in DNA: TGTGCCAGCTCACCATTTGACGGGATGAACACTGAAGCTTTCTTT.

The chain couples TRBV10-3 to TRBJ2-2; the D is unclear. CDR1 and CDR2 (germline): ENHRY, SYGVKD. There are 16 residues in the CDR3. With 7 bases removed from V and 2 bases from J, the gap between germline ends came to 17 bases. The CDR3 DNA reads as TGTGCCATCACCCAGTGGAGCGACCCAAACACCGGGGAGCTGTTTTTT. Translating it yields CAITQWSDPNTGELFF.

CDR3 amino acids: CASSDDSPGELFF. The DNA for the CDR3 is TGTGCCAGCAGTGATGACAGCCCCGGGGAGCTGTTTTTT. This chain connects TRBV2 to TRBJ2-2, with D perhaps TRBD1 (5 bases). The ends were cut back, 3 bases at V and 6 bases at J, with 8 bases in the middle. The CDR3 extends over 13 amino acids. The germline CDR1 and CDR2 sequences are SNHLY and FYNNEI.

This chain uses TRBV19 with TRBJ2-1; 7 positions match TRBD1. Germline V gene lookup returns CDR1 LNHDA and CDR2 SQIVND (reference sequence). The CDR3 contains 14 residues. V lost 6 bases and J lost 8; bases outside the gene matches: 10. The CDR3 sequence is CASSVGQGVDEQFF. The CDR3 DNA follows: TGTGCCAGTAGCGTAGGGCAGGGGGTTGATGAGCAGTTCTTC.

V gene TRBV5-6 combines with J gene TRBJ1-2; TRBD1 matches 9 bases. The germline V gene encodes CDR1 SGHDT and CDR2 YYEEEE. The CDR3 totals 13 residues. V was clipped by 4 bases and J by 7 bases; unmatched bases: 5. CDR3 protein: CASSPGTGFGYTF. DNA of the CDR3: TGTGCCAGCAGCCCTGGGACAGGGTTTGGCTACACCTTC.

This sequence joins TRBV10-3 and TRBJ2-5; D may be TRBD2 (6 bases). V was cut by 0 bases and J by 3 bases, with 11 bases left in between. In germline, CDR1 is ENHRY, CDR2 SYGVKD. The length of the CDR3 is 15 residues. CDR3 sequence reads: CAISESSGREETQYF. The CDR3 DNA reads as TGTGCCATCAGTGAGTCGAGCGGGCGGGAAGAGACCCAGTACTTC.

V and J are TRBV28 and TRBJ1-3; tentative D call: TRBD1 (5 bases). The germline V and J ends were trimmed by 5 bases and 3 bases, with 14 bases remaining between them. There are 15 residues in the CDR3. The germline V gene encodes CDR1 MDHEN and CDR2 SYDVKM. Here the CDR3 reads CASSPPAGGGNTIYF. CDR3 coding DNA: TGTGCCAGCAGTCCCCCCGCCGGGGGTGGAAACACCATATATTTT.

This chain uses TRBV5-4 with TRBJ2-7; perhaps TRBD1 as D (6 bases). Between the trimmed V and J ends, which lost 3 bases and 7 bases, there was a span of 14 bases. Germline CDR1 reads SGHNT; CDR2 reads YYREEE (reference sequence). The CDR3 length is 13 residues. The CDR3, as DNA: TGTGCCAGCAGCTCCCAGGGGCTAGGAGAGCAGTACTTC. It is translated as CASSSQGLGEQYF.